This is a list of T cell receptor beta chains from one sample in a study of cytomegalovirus exposure and HLA in healthy donors. Libraries were prepared by immunoSEQ multiplex PCR; TCRdb keeps only in-frame clonotypes and omits some of them. The sample holds 90,000 to 150,000 clones; approximately 89% are singletons and the top ten take 1.5% to 2%. Sequencing was done on a sample of PBMCs. The receptors were gathered from a man between 18 and 35 years old in good health and CMV-seronegative. Each CDR3 is given with its conserved first and last residue. The order of the fields is V gene, D gene, clone size, J gene, CDR3 protein, CDR3 DNA. D genes are given only for firm matches. The size entry is marked missing in some rows and otherwise reads once, few, many or a size class.

v_call: TRBV27
d_call: TRBD1
clone_size: .
j_call: TRBJ2-1
cdr3_aa: CASSIHRGSYNEQFF
cdr3_nt: TGTGCCAGCAGTATACACAGGGGGTCCTACAATGAGCAGTTCTTC

v_call: TRBV28
d_call: TRBD2
clone_size: .
j_call: TRBJ2-7
cdr3_aa: CASSIGTSGPPEQYF
cdr3_nt: TGTGCCAGCAGTATTGGGACTAGCGGGCCACCAGAGCAGTACTTC

v_call: TRBV2
d_call: TRBD1
clone_size: .
j_call: TRBJ1-1
cdr3_aa: CASKRTGGYTEAFF
cdr3_nt: TGTGCCAGCAAAAGGACAGGGGGATACACTGAAGCTTTCTTT

v_call: TRBV6-5
d_call: TRBD2
clone_size: once
j_call: TRBJ2-7
cdr3_aa: CASSYSASGISYEQYF
cdr3_nt: TGTGCCAGCAGTTACTCTGCTAGCGGGATCTCCTACGAGCAGTACTTC

v_call: TRBV5-6
d_call: TRBD2
clone_size: .
j_call: TRBJ2-5
cdr3_aa: CASSLSKREIWVLETQYF
cdr3_nt: TGTGCCAGCAGCTTGTCCAAGCGGGAGATCTGGGTTTTAGAGACCCAGTACTTC

v_call: TRBV7-9
d_call: .
clone_size: .
j_call: TRBJ1-1
cdr3_aa: CASSSDTFSTEAFF
cdr3_nt: TGTGCCAGCAGCTCTGACACCTTTAGCACTGAAGCTTTCTTT

v_call: TRBV5-1
d_call: TRBD1
clone_size: .
j_call: TRBJ2-6
cdr3_aa: CASTLPDRDASGANVLTF
cdr3_nt: TGCGCCAGCACCTTGCCGGACAGGGACGCTTCTGGGGCCAACGTCCTGACTTTC

v_call: TRBV11-3
d_call: TRBD2
clone_size: .
j_call: TRBJ2-2
cdr3_aa: CASSLGGLAGVNGELFF
cdr3_nt: TGTGCCAGCAGCTTAGGGGGCCTAGCGGGAGTTAACGGGGAGCTGTTTTTT

v_call: TRBV28
d_call: .
clone_size: .
j_call: TRBJ1-1
cdr3_aa: CASSLSRGLNTEAFF
cdr3_nt: TGTGCCAGCAGTTTATCAAGGGGCTTGAACACTGAAGCTTTCTTT

v_call: TRBV5-1
d_call: .
clone_size: .
j_call: TRBJ2-1
cdr3_aa: CASSLARGVRQFF
cdr3_nt: TGCGCCAGCAGCTTGGCCAGGGGGGTAAGACAGTTCTTC